This is a list of T cell receptor beta chains from one sample in a study of identifying expanded T cells in peripheral blood. TCRdb keeps only in-frame clones here, not all; method: immunoSEQ multiplex PCR. Among about 130,000 clones listed, approximately 86% were seen once. Sequenced: blood. All receptors come from a person between 18 and 69 years old in good health. Both conserved end residues are part of each CDR3. The order of the fields is clone size, J gene, V gene, D gene, CDR3 DNA, CDR3 protein. The D gene is left open where the match is weak. Clone size is given for some rows only: seen once, a few or many times, or a class if the clone is expanded.

.	TRBJ1-3	TRBV7-2	.	TGTGCCAGCAGCTTAGGAACGGTCTCTGGAAACACCATATATTTT	CASSLGTVSGNTIYF
.	TRBJ1-6	TRBV18	.	TGTGCCAGCTCACCCGGGGGGGATAATTCACCCCTCCACTTT	CASSPGGDNSPLHF
.	TRBJ2-7	TRBV18	.	TGTGCCAGCTCACAGATGGACTCCTACGAGCAGTACTTC	CASSQMDSYEQYF
few	TRBJ1-2	TRBV28	.	TGTGCCACCAAGAATACGGGCTACACCTTC	CATKNTGYTF
.	TRBJ2-7	TRBV5-1	TRBD1	TGCGCCAGCAGCCCCTACGGACAGGGGGGCTCCTACGAGCAGTACTTC	CASSPYGQGGSYEQYF
.	TRBJ2-3	TRBV5-1	TRBD2	TGCGCCAGCAGAGGGGCTAGCGGCAAGATCACCACAGATACGCAGTATTTT	CASRGASGKITTDTQYF
.	TRBJ2-5	TRBV19	.	TGTGCCAGTAGCGGAACAGAGACCCAGTACTTC	CASSGTETQYF
.	TRBJ2-7	TRBV6-1	TRBD1	TGTGCCAGCGGGCTCGGGACAGCCACCACGGGGCAGTACTTC	CASGLGTATTGQYF
.	TRBJ2-1	TRBV13	.	TGTGCCAGCAGCCCCGGGACCGATTCCTACAATGAGCAGTTCTTC	CASSPGTDSYNEQFF
once	TRBJ1-5	TRBV10-3	.	TGTGCCATCAGTGACCCGAATCAGCCCCAGCATTTT	CAISDPNQPQHF
.	TRBJ2-1	TRBV10-1	TRBD2	TGCGCCAGCAGTGAGATGGTAGCGGGAGACAATGAGCAGTTCTTC	CASSEMVAGDNEQFF
.	TRBJ2-4	TRBV7-9	TRBD1	TGTGCCAGCAGCTTTAAGGGGGCCAACATTCAGTACTTC	CASSFKGANIQYF